The following is a T cell receptor beta chain sequence with its context. HTBI primers from iRepertoire and Arm-PCR of CDR3 regions yielded the TCR beta libraries. Under the authors' procedure: Among the samples, roughly 61 TRBV and 12 to 15 TRBJ segments were identified. TCRdb re-called the multiplex PCR reads with MiXCR, one entry per CDR3 protein. The V and J calls, along with clone size, are taken from TCRdb and not from the paper's own processing. The sample lists a few hundred thousand distinct CDR3 sequences; 20% to 30% were seen once. The data were obtained in a study of regulatory T cells in long-lasting Graves disease. The time point was: persistent/refractory GD, antithyroid drugs over 5 years with positive TRAb. PBMC RNA served as the TCR library source. V lost 6 bases to trimming and J lost 2 bases; unmatched junction nucleotides: 7. Germline CDR1 reads MNHEY; CDR2 reads SVGEGT. CDR3 length: 15 amino acids.

The chain is built from TRBV6-2 or TRBV6-3 and TRBJ2-3; 8 bases are shared with TRBD2. The source of this sequence is a female donor with Graves disease. This sample comprised peripheral blood mononuclear cells (PBMCs), obtained when the disease was refractory, from a patient treated with antithyroid drugs. CDR3 nucleotides: TGTGCCAGCAGGTCACTAGCGGCCTCCACAGATACGCAGTATTTT. Translated: CASRSLAASTDTQYF.